The clone carrying this T cell receptor (beta chain) occurred many times. The data are from a study of spatial heterogeneity in lung cancer. At the level of the study: There were, on average, more than 9.5 raw-read appearances for each unique TCR and UMI combination.

The library protocol tagged each TCR cDNA with a unique molecular identifier. TCRdb re-called the 5' RACE reads through MiXCR, storing one row per CDR3 protein. The profile shows about 38,000 distinct CDR3 sequences, 6.5% to 8.5% of them singletons. As for time point: sample taken at primary tumor resection. The input material, whole RNA from tumor, nontumor lung or frozen PBMC, was sequenced unsorted. Specimen: PBMCs, collected at surgery. The sequence came from a male donor with early-stage non-small cell lung cancer.

CDR3 sequence reads: CSVPPDRMNTEAFF. CDR3 coding DNA: TGCAGCGTACCCCCTGACAGGATGAACACTGAAGCTTTCTTT. The chain carries TRBV29-1 and TRBJ1-1; a possible D gene is TRBD1 (6 bases). The CDR3 has 14 residues. Germline-derived CDR1 and CDR2 are SQVTM and ANQGSEA. V was shortened by 6 bases and J by 0 bases, with 14 bases between the two germline ends.